In this sample, the clone carrying this TCR beta chain turned up a few times. The TCRbeta library incorporated unique molecular identifiers. TCRdb redid the calling of the PCR reads with MiXCR, one entry per CDR3 protein. The table records about 610,000 distinct CDR3 sequences, more than 9% of them present only once. The entry originates in a study of T-cell reconstitution after alpha-beta-depleted transplantation in children. Trimming removed 5 bases at V and 4 bases at J, with 21 bases between. Looked up from germline, CDR1 is DFQATT and CDR2 is SNEGSKA (reference sequence). The CDR3 runs 16 residues.

The chain carries TRBV20-1 and TRBJ1-5; D is possibly TRBD1 (6 bases). This clonotype originated in a human donor who donated a stem cell graft to a child with acute myeloid leukemia. Here the sequenced sample was PBMCs from the stem cell graft donor, taken from the stem cell graft. The CDR3 protein is CSADTGTVSRNQPQHF. CDR3 nucleotide sequence: TGCAGTGCTGACACAGGGACGGTTAGTAGAAATCAGCCCCAGCATTTT.